This TCR beta chain was documented in a study of tumor-infiltrating lymphocytes in primary liver carcinoma. Study context: Patients were men and women aged 30 to 69 years.

General study findings and limits: A small share of top clones, only about 7-24%, was found in all five tumor regions.

Germline V gene data show CDR1 as SGHAT and CDR2 as FQNNGV. The CDR3 is 14 residues long. Unsorted bulk tissue of about 18-34 mg yielded co-extracted RNA and DNA. Primary liver carcinoma, confirmed by histopathology, was surgically resected. With respect to this clonotype: No antigen is known for it. A junction boundary mismatches the germline segment, possibly from a read error.

A primer in the constant region served to generate TCR beta cDNA from approximately 460 ng of total RNA. Each TCR beta library was derived from three nested multiplex PCR rounds that employed slightly modified ARM-PCR. Both of the initial two PCR rounds ran for around 9 cycles and employed TRBV1-TRBV30 forward primers alongside a C-beta reverse primer. TCRdb analysed the multiplex PCR reads with MiXCR anew, one entry per CDR3 protein. In the table there are roughly 100,000 distinct CDR3 sequences, roughly 69% of which are singletons. Sequenced sample: liver tumor tissue from sampling region 5. Indicated subset: tumor region T5, tumor centre. The chain carries TRBV11-2 and TRBJ1-5; 8 bases are shared with TRBD1. The sequence derives from a woman in her sixties or seventies with primary liver carcinoma and hepatitis B virus infection. The CDR3 spells CTSSLGQVGDPQHF. The CDR3 DNA reads TGTACCAGCAGCTTGGGACAGGTGGGGGATCCCCAACATTTT.